This passage covers 3 T cell receptor beta chains from one sample sequenced in a study of control samples from healthy donors and cancer patients. The data were produced by immunoSEQ multiplex PCR, yet TCRdb's version contains in-frame clones alone and is incomplete. The data contain 55,000 to 65,000 clones, about 87% of them singletons. Material for sequencing was PBMCs. These receptors all come from a woman in her fifties or sixties with lung cancer.

The gene calls are TRBV6-5 and TRBJ2-3; 9 bases are a match to TRBD1. The length of the CDR3 is 15 residues. After removal of 2 bases from V and 6 bases from J, the junction contained 6 bases not matched to a gene. Germline CDR1 and CDR2: MNHEY and SVGAGI. The CDR3 sequence: CASSYRGQGRDTQYF. The DNA for the CDR3 is TGTGCCAGCAGTTACCGCGGACAGGGGAGGGATACGCAGTATTTT.

Here the CDR3 reads CASSRTSGRSDTQYF. The CDR3 coding sequence is TGTGCCAGCAGCCGGACTAGCGGGAGATCAGATACGCAGTATTTT. The chain joins TRBV5-4 to TRBJ2-3, with 13 bases that match TRBD2. This CDR3 region has 15 residues. V was clipped by 4 bases and J by 4 bases; unmatched bases: 3. CDR1 is SGHNT and CDR2 is YYREEE in the germline V gene (reference sequence). The full variable domain, with the rest looked up from reference TRBV5-4 and TRBJ2-3, is ETGVTQSPTHLIKTRGQQVTLRCSSQSGHNTVSWYQQALGQGPQFIFQYYREEENGRGNFPPRFSGLQFPNYSSELNVNALELDDSALYLCASSRTSGRSDTQYFGPGTRLTVL.

V is TRBV6-5 and J is TRBJ2-1; TRBD2 matches at 7 bases. Unmatched junction bases numbered 6, after V lost 5 bases and J lost 2 bases. This CDR3 is built from 15 residues. Germline CDR1 MNHEY, CDR2 SVGAGI. For the CDR3, the DNA is TGTGCCAGCAGTCCGCTAGCGGTGGCCTACAATGAGCAGTTCTTC. Translated: CASSPLAVAYNEQFF.